This T cell receptor (beta chain) originates from a study of blood T cell repertoires in COVID-19. The data were produced by immunoSEQ multiplex PCR, yet TCRdb's version contains in-frame clones alone and is incomplete. The sample shows 350,000 to 450,000 clones, 89% of them seen only once. Germline trimming cut 6 bases from V and 7 bases from J; bases unmatched to any gene: 2. The CDR3 extends over 12 amino acids. The sequenced sample was peripheral blood. The genes are TRBV12-3 or TRBV12-4 and TRBJ2-2, with TRBD2 identical over 7 bases. The TCR sequence derives from a middle-aged man with acute or convalescent COVID-19. In DNA, the CDR3 is TGTGCCAGCAGGTGGGGGGGCGGGGAGCTGTTTTTT. Translation: CASRWGGGELFF.